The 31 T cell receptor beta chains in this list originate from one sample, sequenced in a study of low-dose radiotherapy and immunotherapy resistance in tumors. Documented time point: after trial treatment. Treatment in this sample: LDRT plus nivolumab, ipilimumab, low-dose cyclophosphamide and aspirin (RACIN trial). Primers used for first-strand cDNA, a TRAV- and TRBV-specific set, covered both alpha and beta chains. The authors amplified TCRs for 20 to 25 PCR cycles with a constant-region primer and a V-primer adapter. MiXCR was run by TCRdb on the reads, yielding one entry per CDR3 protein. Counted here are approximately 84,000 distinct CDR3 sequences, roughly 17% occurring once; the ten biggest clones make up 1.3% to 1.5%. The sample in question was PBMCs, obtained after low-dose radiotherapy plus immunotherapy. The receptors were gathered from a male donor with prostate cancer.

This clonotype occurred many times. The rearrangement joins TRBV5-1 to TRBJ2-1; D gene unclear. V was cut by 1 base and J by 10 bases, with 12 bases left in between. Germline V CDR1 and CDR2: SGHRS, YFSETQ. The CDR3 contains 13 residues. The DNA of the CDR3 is TGCGCCAGCAGCTTGTCGGCGCCCCGCGAGCAGTTCTTC. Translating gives CASSLSAPREQFF. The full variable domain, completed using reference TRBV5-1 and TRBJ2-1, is KAGVTQTPRYLIKTRGQQVTLSCSPISGHRSVSWYQQTPGQGLQFLFEYFSETQRNKGNFPGRFSGRQFSNSRSEMNVSTLELGDSALYLCASSLSAPREQFFGPGTRLTVL.

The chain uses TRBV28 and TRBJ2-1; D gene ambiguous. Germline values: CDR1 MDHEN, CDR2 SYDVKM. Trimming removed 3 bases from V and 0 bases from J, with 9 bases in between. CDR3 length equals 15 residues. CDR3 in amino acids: CASSLWMNSYNEQFF. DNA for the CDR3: TGTGCCAGCAGTTTGTGGATGAACTCCTACAATGAGCAGTTCTTC.

CDR3 loop: CSVEDLEGRGTSWGAGEQFF. For the CDR3, the DNA is TGCAGCGTTGAAGATCTCGAGGGGCGCGGTACTAGCTGGGGGGCCGGAGAGCAGTTCTTC. The chain combines TRBV29-1 with TRBJ2-1; D may correspond to TRBD1 or TRBD2 (6 bases each). Germline V lookup: CDR1 SQVTM, CDR2 ANQGSEA. The CDR3 has 20 amino acids. Trimming left V 0 bases short and J 10 bases short, with 34 bases between.

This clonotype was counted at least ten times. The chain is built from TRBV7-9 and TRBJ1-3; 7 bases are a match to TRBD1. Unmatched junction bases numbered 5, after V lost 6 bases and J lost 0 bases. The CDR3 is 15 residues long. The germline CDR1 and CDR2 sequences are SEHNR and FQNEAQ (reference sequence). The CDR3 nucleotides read TGTGCCAGCAGTCTGGACAGGAGCTCTGGAAACACCATATATTTT. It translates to CASSLDRSSGNTIYF. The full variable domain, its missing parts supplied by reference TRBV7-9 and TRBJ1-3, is DTGVSQNPRHKITKRGQNVTFRCDPISEHNRLYWYRQTLGQGPEFLTYFQNEAQLEKSRLLSDRFSAERPKGSFSTLEIQRTEQGDSAMYLCASSLDRSSGNTIYFGEGSWLTVV.

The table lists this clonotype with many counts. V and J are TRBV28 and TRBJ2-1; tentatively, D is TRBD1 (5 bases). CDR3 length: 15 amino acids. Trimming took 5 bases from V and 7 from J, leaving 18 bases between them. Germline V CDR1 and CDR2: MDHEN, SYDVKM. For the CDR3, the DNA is TGTGCCAGCAGTCACAGGCCCCCGCTTACTAATGAGCAGTTCTTC. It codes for CASSHRPPLTNEQFF.

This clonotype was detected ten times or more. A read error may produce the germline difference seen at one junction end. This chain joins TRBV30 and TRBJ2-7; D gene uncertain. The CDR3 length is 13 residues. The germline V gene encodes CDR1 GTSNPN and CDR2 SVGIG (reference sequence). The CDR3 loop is CAWNAQISHEQYF. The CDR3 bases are TGTGCCTGGAATGCTCAGATCTCCCACGAGCAGTACTTC.

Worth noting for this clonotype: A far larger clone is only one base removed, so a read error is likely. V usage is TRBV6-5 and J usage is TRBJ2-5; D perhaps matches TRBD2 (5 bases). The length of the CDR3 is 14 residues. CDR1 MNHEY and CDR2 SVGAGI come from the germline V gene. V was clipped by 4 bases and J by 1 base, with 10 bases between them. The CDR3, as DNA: TGTGCCAGCAGTTTAGCGCTAGGCCAAGAGACCCAGTACTTC. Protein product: CASSLALGQETQYF.

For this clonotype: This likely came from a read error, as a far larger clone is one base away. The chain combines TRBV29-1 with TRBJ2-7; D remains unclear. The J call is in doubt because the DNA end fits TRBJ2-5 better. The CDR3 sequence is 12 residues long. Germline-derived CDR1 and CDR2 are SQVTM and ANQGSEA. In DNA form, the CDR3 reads TGCAGCTTTGGATGGGTCCAAGAGACCCAGTACTTC. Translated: CSFGWVQETQYF.

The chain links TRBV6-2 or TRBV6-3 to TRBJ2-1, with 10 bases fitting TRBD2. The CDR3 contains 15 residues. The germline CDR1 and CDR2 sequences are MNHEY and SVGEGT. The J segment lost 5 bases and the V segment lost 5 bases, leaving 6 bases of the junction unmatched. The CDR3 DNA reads TGTGCCAGCAGTCAACCAGCGGGAGGGCACAATGAGCAGTTCTTC. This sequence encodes CASSQPAGGHNEQFF.

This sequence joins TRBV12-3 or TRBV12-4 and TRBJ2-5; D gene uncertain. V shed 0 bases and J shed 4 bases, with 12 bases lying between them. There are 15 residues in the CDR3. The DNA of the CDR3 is TGTGCCAGCAGTTTAGCTCTCGGCAGCCGAGAGACCCAGTACTTC. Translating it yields CASSLALGSRETQYF.

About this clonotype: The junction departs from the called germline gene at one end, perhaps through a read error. The CDR3 coding sequence is TGTGTCAGCACCGTGACAGGGGGGAATGAGCAGTTCTTC. Translating it yields CVSTVTGGNEQFF. This chain connects TRBV13 to TRBJ2-1; the match to TRBD1 covers 9 bases. The CDR3 has 13 amino acids. Germline V CDR1 and CDR2: PRHDT, FYEKMQ (reference sequence).

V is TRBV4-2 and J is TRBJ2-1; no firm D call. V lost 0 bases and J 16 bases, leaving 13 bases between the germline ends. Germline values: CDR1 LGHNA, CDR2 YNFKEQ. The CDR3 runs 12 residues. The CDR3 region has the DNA TGTGCCAGCAGCCAAGATCGAGGTGTGCAATTCTTC. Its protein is CASSQDRGVQFF.

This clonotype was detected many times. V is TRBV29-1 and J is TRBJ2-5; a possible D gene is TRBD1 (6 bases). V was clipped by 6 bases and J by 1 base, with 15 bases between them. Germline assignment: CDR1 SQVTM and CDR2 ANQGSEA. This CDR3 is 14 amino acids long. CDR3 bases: TGCAGCGTCGAGGGTGACAGGATCCAAGAGACCCAGTACTTC. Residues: CSVEGDRIQETQYF.

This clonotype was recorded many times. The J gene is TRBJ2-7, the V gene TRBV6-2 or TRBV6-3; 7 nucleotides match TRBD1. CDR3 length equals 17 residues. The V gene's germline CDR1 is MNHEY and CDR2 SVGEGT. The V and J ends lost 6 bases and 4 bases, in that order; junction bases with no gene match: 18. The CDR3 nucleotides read TGTGCCAGCAGCCGGAAACAGGGGTATCCCCTTGGATACGAGCAGTACTTC. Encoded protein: CASSRKQGYPLGYEQYF.

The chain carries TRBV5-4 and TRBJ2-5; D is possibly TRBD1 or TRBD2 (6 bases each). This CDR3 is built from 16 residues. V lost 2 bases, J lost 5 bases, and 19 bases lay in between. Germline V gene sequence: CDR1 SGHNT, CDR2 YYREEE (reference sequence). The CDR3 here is CASSFSGRGQTETQYF. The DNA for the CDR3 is TGTGCCAGCAGCTTTAGCGGCAGGGGCCAGACGGAGACCCAGTACTTC.

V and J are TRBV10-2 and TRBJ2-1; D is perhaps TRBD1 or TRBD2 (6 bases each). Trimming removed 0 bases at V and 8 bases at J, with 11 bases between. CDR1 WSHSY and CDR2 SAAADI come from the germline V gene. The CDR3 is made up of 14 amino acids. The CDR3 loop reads CASSESWGAHEQFF. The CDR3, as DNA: TGCGCCAGCAGTGAGTCATGGGGGGCTCATGAGCAGTTCTTC.

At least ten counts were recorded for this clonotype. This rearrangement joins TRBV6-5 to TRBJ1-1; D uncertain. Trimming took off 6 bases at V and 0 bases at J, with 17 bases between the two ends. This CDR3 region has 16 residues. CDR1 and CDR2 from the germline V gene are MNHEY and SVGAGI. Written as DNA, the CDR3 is TGTGCCAGCAGCCGGACGGTCGCGGCAGTGAACACTGAAGCTTTCTTT. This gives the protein CASSRTVAAVNTEAFF.

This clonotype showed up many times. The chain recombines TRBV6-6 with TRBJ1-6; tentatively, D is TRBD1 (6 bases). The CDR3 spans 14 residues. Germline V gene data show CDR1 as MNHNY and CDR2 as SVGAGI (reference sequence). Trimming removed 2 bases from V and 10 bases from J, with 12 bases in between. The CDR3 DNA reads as TGTGCCAGCAGTTACGGGGGGCAGGGGTCACCCCTCCACTTT. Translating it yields CASSYGGQGSPLHF.

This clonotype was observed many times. CDR3 in DNA: TGTGCCAGCAGGGGACAGGGGATTAGCAATCAGCCCCAGCATTTT. Translation: CASRGQGISNQPQHF. The chain employs TRBV28 and TRBJ1-5; 10 bases match TRBD1. CDR3 length equals 15 residues. Germline CDR1 MDHEN, CDR2 SYDVKM. The ends lost 6 bases at V and 0 bases at J; junction bases unmatched: 2.

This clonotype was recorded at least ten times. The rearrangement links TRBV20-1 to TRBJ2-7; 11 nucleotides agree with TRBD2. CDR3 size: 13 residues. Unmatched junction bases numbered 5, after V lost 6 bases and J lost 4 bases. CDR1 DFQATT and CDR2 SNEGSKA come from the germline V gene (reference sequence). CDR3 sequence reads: CSAAGTSGYEQYF. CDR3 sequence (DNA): TGCAGTGCAGCCGGGACTAGCGGATACGAGCAGTACTTC.

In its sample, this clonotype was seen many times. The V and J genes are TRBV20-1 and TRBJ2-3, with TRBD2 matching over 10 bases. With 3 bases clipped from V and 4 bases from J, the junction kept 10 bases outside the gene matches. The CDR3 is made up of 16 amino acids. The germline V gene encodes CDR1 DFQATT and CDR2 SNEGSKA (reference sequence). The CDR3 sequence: CSARGRTSGTPDTQYF. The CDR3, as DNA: TGCAGTGCTAGGGGGCGTACTAGCGGGACCCCAGATACGCAGTATTTT.

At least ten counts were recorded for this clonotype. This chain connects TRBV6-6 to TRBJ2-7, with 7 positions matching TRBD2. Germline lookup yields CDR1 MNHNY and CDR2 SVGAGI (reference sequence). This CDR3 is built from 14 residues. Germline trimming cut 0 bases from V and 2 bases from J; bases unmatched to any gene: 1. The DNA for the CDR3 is TGTGCCAGCAGTTACTCTGCGGGAGCCTACGAGCAGTACTTC. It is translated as CASSYSAGAYEQYF.

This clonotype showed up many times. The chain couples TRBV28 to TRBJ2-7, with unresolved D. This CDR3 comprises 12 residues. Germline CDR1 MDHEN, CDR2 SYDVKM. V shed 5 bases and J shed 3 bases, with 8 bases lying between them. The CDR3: CASSPGGYEQYF. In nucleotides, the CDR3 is TGTGCCAGCAGTCCAGGTGGCTACGAGCAGTACTTC.

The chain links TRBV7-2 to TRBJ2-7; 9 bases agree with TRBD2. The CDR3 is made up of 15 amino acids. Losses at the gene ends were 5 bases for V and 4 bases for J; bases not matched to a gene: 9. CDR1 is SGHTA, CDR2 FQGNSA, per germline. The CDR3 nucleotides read TGTGCCAGCAGCCCCCGGGGGCTAGCGGGATACGAGCAGTACTTC. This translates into CASSPRGLAGYEQYF.

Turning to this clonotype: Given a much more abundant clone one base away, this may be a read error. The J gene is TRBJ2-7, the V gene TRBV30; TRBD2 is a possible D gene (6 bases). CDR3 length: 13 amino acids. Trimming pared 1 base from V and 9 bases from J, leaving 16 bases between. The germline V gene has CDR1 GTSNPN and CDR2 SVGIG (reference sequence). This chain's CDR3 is CAWSGGDLHVQYF. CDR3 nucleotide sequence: TGTGCCTGGAGTGGGGGGGACTTACACGTGCAGTACTTC.

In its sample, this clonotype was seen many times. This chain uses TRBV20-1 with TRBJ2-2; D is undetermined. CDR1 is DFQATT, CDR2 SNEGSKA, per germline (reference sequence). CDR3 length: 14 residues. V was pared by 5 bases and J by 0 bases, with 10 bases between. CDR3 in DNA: TGCAGTGCTCAGCGACCAACGAACACCGGGGAGCTGTTTTTT. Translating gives CSAQRPTNTGELFF.

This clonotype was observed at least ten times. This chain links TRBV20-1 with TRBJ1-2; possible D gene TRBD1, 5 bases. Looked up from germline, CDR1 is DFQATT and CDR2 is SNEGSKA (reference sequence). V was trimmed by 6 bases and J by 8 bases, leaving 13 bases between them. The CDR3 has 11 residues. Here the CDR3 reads CSAGTGWGYTF. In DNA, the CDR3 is TGCAGTGCCGGTACAGGCTGGGGCTACACCTTC.

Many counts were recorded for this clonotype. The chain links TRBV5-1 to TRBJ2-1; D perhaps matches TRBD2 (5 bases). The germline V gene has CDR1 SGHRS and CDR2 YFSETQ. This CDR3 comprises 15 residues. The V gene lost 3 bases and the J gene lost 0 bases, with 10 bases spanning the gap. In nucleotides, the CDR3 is TGCGCCAGCAGCTCCGGGGATAGCTCCTACAATGAGCAGTTCTTC. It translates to CASSSGDSSYNEQFF.

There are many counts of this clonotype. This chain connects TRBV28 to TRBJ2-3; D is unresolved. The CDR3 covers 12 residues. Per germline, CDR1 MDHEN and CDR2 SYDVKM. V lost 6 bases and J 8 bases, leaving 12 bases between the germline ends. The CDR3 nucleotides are TGTGCCAGCAGCTCCCCCCCCGGTACGCAGTATTTT. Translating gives CASSSPPGTQYF.

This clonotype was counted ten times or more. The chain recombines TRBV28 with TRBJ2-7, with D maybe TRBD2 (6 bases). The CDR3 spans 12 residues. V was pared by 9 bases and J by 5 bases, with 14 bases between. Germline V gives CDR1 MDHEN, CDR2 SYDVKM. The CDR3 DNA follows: TGTGCCAGTCAGGGAGGACGGGACGAGCAGTACTTC. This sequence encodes CASQGGRDEQYF. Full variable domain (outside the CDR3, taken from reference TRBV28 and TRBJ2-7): DVKVTQSSRYLVKRTGEKVFLECVQDMDHENMFWYRQDPGLGLRLIYFSYDVKMKEKGDIPEGYSVSREKKERFSLILESASTNQTSMYLCASQGGRDEQYFGPGTRLTVT.

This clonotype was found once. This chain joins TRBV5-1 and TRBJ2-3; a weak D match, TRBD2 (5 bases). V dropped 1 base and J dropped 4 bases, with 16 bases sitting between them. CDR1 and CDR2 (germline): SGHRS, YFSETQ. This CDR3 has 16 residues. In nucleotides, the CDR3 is TGCGCCAGCAGCTTGAGAGGGCCTCACCTTGCAGATACGCAGTATTTT. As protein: CASSLRGPHLADTQYF.